This entry lists 9 T cell receptor beta chains sequenced from one sample in a study of beta chain features in type 1 diabetes. TCRB transcripts that were expressed got sequenced, as all of the isolated RNA had been reverse transcribed. Generated by immunoSEQ multiplex PCR, the TCRdb table keeps only in-frame clones and is missing some. In the table there are 130,000 to 150,000 clones, roughly 53% of which are singletons. Source material: Tregs from blood. These receptors originate from a man between 18 and 35 years old in good health.

The gene calls are TRBV18 and TRBJ2-4, with a weak D call TRBD1 (5 bases). Trimming stripped 0 bases from V and 5 bases from J, with 8 bases between. CDR3 length equals 14 residues. Germline assignment: CDR1 KGHSH and CDR2 LQKENI. CDR3 DNA: TGTGCCAGCTCACCACCGGCCAGGGAAAACATTCAGTACTTC. It yields the protein CASSPPARENIQYF.

The rearrangement uses TRBV18 and TRBJ2-5; D remains ambiguous. The ends were cut back, 2 bases at V and 2 bases at J, with 6 bases in the middle. The germline V gene encodes CDR1 KGHSH and CDR2 LQKENI. The CDR3 spans 13 residues. DNA for the CDR3: TGTGCCAGCTCACCATTCAGGCAAGAGACCCAGTACTTC. Protein: CASSPFRQETQYF.

J is TRBJ2-1 and V is TRBV5-1; TRBD2 aligns across 7 bases. CDR1 and CDR2 (germline): SGHRS, YFSETQ. The CDR3 totals 15 residues. The junction had 4 bases not matched to a gene; V was cut back by 4 bases and J by 0 bases. The CDR3, as DNA: TGCGCCAGCAGCACCGGGGGGAACTCCTACAATGAGCAGTTCTTC. Translated: CASSTGGNSYNEQFF.

This sequence joins TRBV25-1 and TRBJ2-7; the D is unclear. This CDR3 region has 13 residues. Germline-derived CDR1 and CDR2 are MGHDK and SYGVNS. Trimming shortened V by 5 bases and J by 2 bases, and 10 bases separated the two germline ends. The CDR3 region has the DNA TGTGCCAGCAGTCTAACCCCCACCTACGAGCAGTACTTC. Its protein is CASSLTPTYEQYF.

There are a few counts of this clone. The chain recombines TRBV10-3 with TRBJ2-2; 9 bases map to TRBD1. The V gene's germline CDR1 is ENHRY and CDR2 SYGVKD. CDR3 length: 14 residues. After removal of 10 bases from V and 1 base from J, the junction contained 4 bases not matched to a gene. CDR3 loop: CANRGQGNTGELFF. As DNA, the CDR3 is TGTGCCAACAGGGGACAGGGGAACACCGGGGAGCTGTTTTTT.

This clone appeared a single time. The chain couples TRBV5-6 to TRBJ1-4; TRBD1 might be the D (5 bases). CDR3 size: 13 residues. Looked up from germline, CDR1 is SGHDT and CDR2 is YYEEEE. Trimming cost V 3 bases and J 8 bases, with 11 bases left between them. The CDR3 DNA is TGTGCCAGCAGCTCGGGGCGGGGCGAAAAACTGTTTTTT. Translation gives CASSSGRGEKLFF.

V is TRBV6-6 and J is TRBJ2-1; TRBD2 might be the D (6 bases). The CDR3 consists of 14 residues. Germline CDR1 is MNHNY and CDR2 is SVGAGI (reference sequence). The V end lost 8 bases, the J end lost 9 bases, and 20 bases lay between the germline ends. The CDR3 DNA reads TGTGCCAGCCAAGGAGGGGCGGCTAGGCTTGAGCAGTTCTTC. Translating gives CASQGGAARLEQFF.

The chain joins TRBV18 to TRBJ1-1; D is unresolved. The CDR3 covers 15 residues. Trimming took off 2 bases at V and 0 bases at J, with 10 bases between the two ends. Germline loops: CDR1 KGHSH, CDR2 LQKENI. The CDR3 loop is CASSPRSIMNTEAFF. In DNA form, the CDR3 reads TGTGCCAGCTCACCAAGGAGTATCATGAACACTGAAGCTTTCTTT.

This clone has more than one count but fewer than ten. The chain couples TRBV11-1 to TRBJ2-1; 10 bases fit TRBD2. The germline gives CDR1 SGHAT, CDR2 FQDESV (reference sequence). V was pared by 6 bases and J by 13 bases, with 6 bases of the junction left unmatched. The CDR3 sequence is 12 residues long. The CDR3 bases are TGTGCCAGCAGTACCCTAGCGGGAGTTCAGTTCTTC. It codes for CASSTLAGVQFF.